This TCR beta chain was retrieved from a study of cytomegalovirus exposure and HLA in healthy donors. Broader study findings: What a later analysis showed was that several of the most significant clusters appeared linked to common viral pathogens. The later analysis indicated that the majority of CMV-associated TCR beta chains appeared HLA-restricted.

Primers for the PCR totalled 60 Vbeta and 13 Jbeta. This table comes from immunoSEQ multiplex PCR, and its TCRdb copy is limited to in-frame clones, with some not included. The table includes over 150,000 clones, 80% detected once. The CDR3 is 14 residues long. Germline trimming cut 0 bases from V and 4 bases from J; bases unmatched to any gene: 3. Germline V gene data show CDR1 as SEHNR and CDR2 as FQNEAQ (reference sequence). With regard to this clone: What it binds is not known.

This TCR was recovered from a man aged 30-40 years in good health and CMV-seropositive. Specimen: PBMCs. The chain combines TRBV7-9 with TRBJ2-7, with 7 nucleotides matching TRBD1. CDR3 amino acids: CASSLATGWYEQYF. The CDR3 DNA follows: TGTGCCAGCAGCTTAGCGACAGGGTGGTACGAGCAGTACTTC. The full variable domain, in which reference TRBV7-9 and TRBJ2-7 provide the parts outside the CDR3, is DTGVSQNPRHKITKRGQNVTFRCDPISEHNRLYWYRQTLGQGPEFLTYFQNEAQLEKSRLLSDRFSAERPKGSFSTLEIQRTEQGDSAMYLCASSLATGWYEQYFGPGTRLTVT.